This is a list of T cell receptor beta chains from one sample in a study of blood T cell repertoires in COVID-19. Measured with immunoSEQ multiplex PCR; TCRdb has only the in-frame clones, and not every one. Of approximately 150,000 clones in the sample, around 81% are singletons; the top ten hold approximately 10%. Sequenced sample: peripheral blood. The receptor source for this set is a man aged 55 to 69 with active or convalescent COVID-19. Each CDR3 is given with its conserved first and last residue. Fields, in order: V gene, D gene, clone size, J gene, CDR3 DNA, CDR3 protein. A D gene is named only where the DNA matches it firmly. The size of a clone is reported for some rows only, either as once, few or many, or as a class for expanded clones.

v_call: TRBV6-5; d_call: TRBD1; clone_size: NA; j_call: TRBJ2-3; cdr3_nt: TGTGCCAGCAGTCTCAGGGGGGATACGCAGTATTTT; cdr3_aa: CASSLRGDTQYF
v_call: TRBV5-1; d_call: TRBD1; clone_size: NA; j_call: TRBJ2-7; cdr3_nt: TGCGCCAGCAGCTTGCAGGGACAGGTGGGGGAGCAGTACTTC; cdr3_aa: CASSLQGQVGEQYF
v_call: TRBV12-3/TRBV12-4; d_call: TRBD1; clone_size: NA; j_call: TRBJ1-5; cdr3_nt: TGTGCCAGCAGTTGGGACAGTAATCAGCCCCAGCATTTT; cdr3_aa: CASSWDSNQPQHF
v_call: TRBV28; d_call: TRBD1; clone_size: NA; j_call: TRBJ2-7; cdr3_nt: TGTGCCAGCAGTTCCTCTGGGACAGGGGGCCGAGGGAACGAGCAGTACTTC; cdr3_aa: CASSSSGTGGRGNEQYF
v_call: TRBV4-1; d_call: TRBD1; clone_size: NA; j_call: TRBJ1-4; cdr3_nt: TGCGCCAGCAGCCAAGATCTGACAGGGGGCTTCGCTAATGAAAAACTGTTTTTT; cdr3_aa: CASSQDLTGGFANEKLFF
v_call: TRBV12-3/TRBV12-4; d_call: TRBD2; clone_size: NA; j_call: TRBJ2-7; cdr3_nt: TGTGCCAGCAGGATAGCGGGAGGCCTAGAGCAGTACTTC; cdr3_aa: CASRIAGGLEQYF
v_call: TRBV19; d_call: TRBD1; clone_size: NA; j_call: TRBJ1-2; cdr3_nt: TGTGCCAGTAGTCCCAGGGGGGAGGGCTACACCTTC; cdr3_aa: CASSPRGEGYTF
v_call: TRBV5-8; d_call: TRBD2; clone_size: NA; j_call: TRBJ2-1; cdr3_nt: TGTGCCAGCAGCTTAGGGGTAGCGGGGCCTTCCTACAATGAGCAGTTCTTC; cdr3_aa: CASSLGVAGPSYNEQFF
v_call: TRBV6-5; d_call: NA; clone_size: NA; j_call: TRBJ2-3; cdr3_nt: TGTGCCAGCAGTCGCAGTCCGACAGATACGCAGTATTTT; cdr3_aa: CASSRSPTDTQYF
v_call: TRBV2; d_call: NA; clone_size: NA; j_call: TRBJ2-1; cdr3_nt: TGTGCCAGCAGTGAGATCACACCGGGACTCCCAGCATATGAGCAGTTCTTC; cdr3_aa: CASSEITPGLPAYEQFF
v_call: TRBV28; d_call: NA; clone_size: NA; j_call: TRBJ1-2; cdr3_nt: TGTGCCAGCAGTTCAACATCAGGGGCTCGGTATGGCTACACCTTC; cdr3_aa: CASSSTSGARYGYTF
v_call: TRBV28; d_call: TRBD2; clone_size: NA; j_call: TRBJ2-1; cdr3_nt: TGTGCCAGCAGTCCCCCCGGGACTAGCGGATACAATGAGCAGTTCTTC; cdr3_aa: CASSPPGTSGYNEQFF
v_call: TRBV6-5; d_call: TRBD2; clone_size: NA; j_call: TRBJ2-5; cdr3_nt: TGTGCCAGCAGTTACTCGAACCTAGCGGGAAGAGAGACCCAGTACTTC; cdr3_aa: CASSYSNLAGRETQYF
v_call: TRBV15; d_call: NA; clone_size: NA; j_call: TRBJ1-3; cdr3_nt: TGTGCCACCAGCAGAGATCATCAGGGGGGAAACACCATATATTTT; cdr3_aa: CATSRDHQGGNTIYF
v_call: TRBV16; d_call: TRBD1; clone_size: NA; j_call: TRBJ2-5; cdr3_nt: TGTGCCAGCAGCCAACGGGCAGGGGGCGCAGAGACCCAGTACTTC; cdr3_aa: CASSQRAGGAETQYF
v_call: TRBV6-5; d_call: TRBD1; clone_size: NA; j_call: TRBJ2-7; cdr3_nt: TGTGCCAGCAGTTACGACAGGGGGCCCTACGAGCAGTACTTC; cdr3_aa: CASSYDRGPYEQYF
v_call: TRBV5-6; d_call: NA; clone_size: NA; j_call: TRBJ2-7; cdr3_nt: TGTGCCAGCAGCTCGCTCCGGGACAAGAGCTCCTACGAGCAGTACTTC; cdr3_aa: CASSSLRDKSSYEQYF
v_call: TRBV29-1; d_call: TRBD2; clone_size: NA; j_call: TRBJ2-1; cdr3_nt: TGCAGCGTTGGGCTAGCGGGTACTTCCTACAATGAGCAGTTCTTC; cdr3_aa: CSVGLAGTSYNEQFF
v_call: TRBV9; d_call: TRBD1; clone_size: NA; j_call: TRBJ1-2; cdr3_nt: TGTGCCAGCAGCGTAGGACAGGGGTCTAACTATGGCTACACCTTC; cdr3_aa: CASSVGQGSNYGYTF
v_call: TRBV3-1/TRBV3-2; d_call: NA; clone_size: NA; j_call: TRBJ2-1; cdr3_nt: TGTGCCAGCAGCCACGAACTAAGGGGGGGCATCTACAATGAGCAGTTCTTC; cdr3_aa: CASSHELRGGIYNEQFF
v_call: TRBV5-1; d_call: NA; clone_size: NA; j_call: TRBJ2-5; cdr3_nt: TGCGCCAGCACCCAAATGGGAGACACCCGTCCCCTGACCCAGTACTTC; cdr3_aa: CASTQMGDTRPLTQYF
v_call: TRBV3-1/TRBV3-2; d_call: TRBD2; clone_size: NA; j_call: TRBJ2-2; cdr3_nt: TGTGCCAGCAGCCCCCTGGGGACTAGCGGGACCGGGGAGCTGTTTTTT; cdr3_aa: CASSPLGTSGTGELFF
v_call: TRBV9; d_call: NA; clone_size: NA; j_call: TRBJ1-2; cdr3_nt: TGTGCCAGCAGCGGGGGGCGACAGGATGGCTACACCTTC; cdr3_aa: CASSGGRQDGYTF
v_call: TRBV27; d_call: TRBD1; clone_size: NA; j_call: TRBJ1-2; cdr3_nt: TGTGCCAGCAGTTTAGATCGCAGGGGGGCTGGCTACACCTTC; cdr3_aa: CASSLDRRGAGYTF
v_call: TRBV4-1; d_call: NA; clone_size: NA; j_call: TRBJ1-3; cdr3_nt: TGCGCCAGCAGCCAAGATCCCAGGGGCTCTGGAAACACCATATATTTT; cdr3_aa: CASSQDPRGSGNTIYF
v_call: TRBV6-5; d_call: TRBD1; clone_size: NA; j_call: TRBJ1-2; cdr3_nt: TGTGCCAGCACCTATACAGGGGTTAACTATGGCTACACCTTC; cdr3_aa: CASTYTGVNYGYTF
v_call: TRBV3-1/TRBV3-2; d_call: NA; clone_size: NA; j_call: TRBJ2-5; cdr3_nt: TGTGCCAGCAGCCAAGTTAGTCGGGTCGGGGAGACCCAGTACTTC; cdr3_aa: CASSQVSRVGETQYF
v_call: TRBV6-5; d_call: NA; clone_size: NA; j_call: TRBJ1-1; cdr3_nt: TGTGCCAGCAGTTACTCGGGGTGGCAGGGTGGGACTGAAGCTTTCTTT; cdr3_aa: CASSYSGWQGGTEAFF
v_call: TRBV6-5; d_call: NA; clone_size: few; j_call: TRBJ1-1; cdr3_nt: TGTGCCAGCAGCCATGGACAGCTGAACACTGAAGCTTTCTTT; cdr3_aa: CASSHGQLNTEAFF
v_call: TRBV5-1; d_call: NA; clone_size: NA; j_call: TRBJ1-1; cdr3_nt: TGCGCCAGCAGCTTGGAAAGGGGGATAACTGAAGCTTTCTTT; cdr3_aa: CASSLERGITEAFF
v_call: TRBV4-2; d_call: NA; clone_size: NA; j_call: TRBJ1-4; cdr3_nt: TGTGCCAGCAGCCAAGCCAGGGGTAATGAAAAACTGTTTTTT; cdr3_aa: CASSQARGNEKLFF
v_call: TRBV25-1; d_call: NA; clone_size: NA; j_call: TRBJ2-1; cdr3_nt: TGTGCCAGCAGTGTGGACAGCGACTACAATGAGCAGTTCTTC; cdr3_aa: CASSVDSDYNEQFF
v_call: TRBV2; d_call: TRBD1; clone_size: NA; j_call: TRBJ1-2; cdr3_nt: TGTGCCAGCAGTGGGACAGGGGGCAGAGGTGGCTACACCTTC; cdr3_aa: CASSGTGGRGGYTF
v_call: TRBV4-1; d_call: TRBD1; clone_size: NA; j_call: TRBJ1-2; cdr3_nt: TGCGCCAGCAGCCAAGGTAGACAGGGCGGCTATGGCTACACCTTC; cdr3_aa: CASSQGRQGGYGYTF
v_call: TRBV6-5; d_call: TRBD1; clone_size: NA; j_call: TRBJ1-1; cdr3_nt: TGTGCCAGCTTTAGACAGGGTGGTGCTGAAGCTTTCTTT; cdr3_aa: CASFRQGGAEAFF
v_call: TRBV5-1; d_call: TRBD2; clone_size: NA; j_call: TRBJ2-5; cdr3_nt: TGCGCCAGCAGCACAACCGGGACTAGCGGGAGGGGCGGCGAGACCCAGTACTTC; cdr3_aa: CASSTTGTSGRGGETQYF
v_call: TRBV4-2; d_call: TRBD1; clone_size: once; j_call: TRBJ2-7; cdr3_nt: TGTGCCAGCAGCCGAGGACAGGGGGCGAGAGAGCAGTACTTC; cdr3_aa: CASSRGQGAREQYF
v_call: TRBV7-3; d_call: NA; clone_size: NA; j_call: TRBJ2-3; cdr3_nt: TGTGCCAGCAGCCCATCCCCCAGGGCTGCGCAGTATTTT; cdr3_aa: CASSPSPRAAQYF
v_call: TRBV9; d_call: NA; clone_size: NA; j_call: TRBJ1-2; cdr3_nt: TGTGCCAGCAGCGAGCAGGGGCCCTATGGCTACACCTTC; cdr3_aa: CASSEQGPYGYTF
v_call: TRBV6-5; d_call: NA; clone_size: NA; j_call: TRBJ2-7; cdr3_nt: TGTGCCACCGCCGGGAGTTCGAACGAGCAGTACTTC; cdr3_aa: CATAGSSNEQYF
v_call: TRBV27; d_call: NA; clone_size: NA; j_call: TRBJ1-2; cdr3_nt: TGTGCCAGCAGTTTAAGGGGGAATGGCTACACCTTC; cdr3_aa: CASSLRGNGYTF
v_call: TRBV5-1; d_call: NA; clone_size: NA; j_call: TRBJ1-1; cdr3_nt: TGCGCCAGCAGCTTGACAGAAATGAGCACTGAAGCTTTCTTT; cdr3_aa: CASSLTEMSTEAFF
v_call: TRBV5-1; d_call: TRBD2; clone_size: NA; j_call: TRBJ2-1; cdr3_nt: TGCGCCAGCAGCTCGGGACCTTTGGGGGGGGAGCAGTTCTTC; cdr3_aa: CASSSGPLGGEQFF
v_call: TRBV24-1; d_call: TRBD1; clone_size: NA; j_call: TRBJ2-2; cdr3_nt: TGTGCCACCAGTGATCCCGGGACAGGGAACACCGGGGAGCTGTTTTTT; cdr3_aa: CATSDPGTGNTGELFF
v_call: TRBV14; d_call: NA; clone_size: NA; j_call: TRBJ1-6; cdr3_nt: TGTGCCAGCAGCCGCCGGGACTCCTGGGGTTCACCCCTCCACTTT; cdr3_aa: CASSRRDSWGSPLHF
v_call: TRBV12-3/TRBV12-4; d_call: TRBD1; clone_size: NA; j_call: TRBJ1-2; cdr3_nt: TGTGCCAGCAGTCCGGGACAGGACTATGGCTACACCTTC; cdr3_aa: CASSPGQDYGYTF
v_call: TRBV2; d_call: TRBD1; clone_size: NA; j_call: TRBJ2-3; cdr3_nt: TGTGCCATCCGGGACAGGGCCCTGACAGATACGCAGTATTTT; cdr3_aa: CAIRDRALTDTQYF
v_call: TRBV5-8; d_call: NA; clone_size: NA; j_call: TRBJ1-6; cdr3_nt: TGTGCCAGCAGCTCAACAGGTTTTAGCTCCTATAATTCACCCCTCCACTTT; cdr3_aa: CASSSTGFSSYNSPLHF
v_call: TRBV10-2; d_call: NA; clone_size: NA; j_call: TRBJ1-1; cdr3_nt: TGCGCCAGCAGTGAGTTCCCAGTTTCGAACACTGAAGCTTTCTTT; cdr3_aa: CASSEFPVSNTEAFF
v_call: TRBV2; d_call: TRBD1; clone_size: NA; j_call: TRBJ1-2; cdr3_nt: TGTGCCATCGCTAGGCAACGGACAGGGGACTATGGCTACACCTTC; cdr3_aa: CAIARQRTGDYGYTF